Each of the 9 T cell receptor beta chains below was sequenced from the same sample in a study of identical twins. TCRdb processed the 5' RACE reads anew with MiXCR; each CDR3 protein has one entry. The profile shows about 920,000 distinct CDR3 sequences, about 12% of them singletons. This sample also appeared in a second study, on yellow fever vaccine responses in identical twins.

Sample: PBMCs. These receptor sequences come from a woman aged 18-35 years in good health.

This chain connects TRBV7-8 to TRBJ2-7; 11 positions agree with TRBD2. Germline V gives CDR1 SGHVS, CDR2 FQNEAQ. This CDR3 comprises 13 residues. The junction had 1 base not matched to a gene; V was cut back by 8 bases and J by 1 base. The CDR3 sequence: CASRLAGSYEQYV. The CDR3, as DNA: TGTGCCAGCCGACTAGCGGGGTCCTACGAGCAGTACGTC.

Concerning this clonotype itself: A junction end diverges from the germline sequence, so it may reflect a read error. The CDR3 here is CASSLPDASSYNEQF. The CDR3 nucleotides are TGTGCCAGCAGCTTACCCGACGCCAGCTCCTACAATGAGCAGTTC. The chain recombines TRBV5-4 with TRBJ2-1, with D uncertain. CDR1 and CDR2 from the germline V gene are SGHNT and YYREEE (reference sequence). The CDR3 covers 15 residues.

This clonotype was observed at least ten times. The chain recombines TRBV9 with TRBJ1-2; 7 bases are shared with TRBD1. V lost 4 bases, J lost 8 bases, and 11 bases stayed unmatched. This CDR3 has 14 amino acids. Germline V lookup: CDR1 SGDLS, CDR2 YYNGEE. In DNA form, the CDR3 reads TGTGCCAGCAGCCCCAGCTTCAGGGGGGTAGGCTACACCTTC. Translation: CASSPSFRGVGYTF.

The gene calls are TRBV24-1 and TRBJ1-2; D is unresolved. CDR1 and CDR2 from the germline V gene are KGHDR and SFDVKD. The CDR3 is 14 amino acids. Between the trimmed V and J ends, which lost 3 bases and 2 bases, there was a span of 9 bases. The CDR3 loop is CATSDHTSNYGYTF. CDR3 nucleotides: TGTGCCACCAGTGATCACACAAGCAACTATGGCTACACCTTC.

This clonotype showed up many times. The CDR3, as DNA: TGTGCCAGCAGCCGACTAGCGACCATATACAATGAGCAGTTCTTC. Translation gives CASSRLATIYNEQFF. V usage is TRBV11-2 and J usage is TRBJ2-1; 8 nucleotides match TRBD2. From germline, CDR1 is SGHAT and CDR2 FQNNGV. The length of the CDR3 is 15 residues. The trim removed 5 bases at V and 4 bases at J, leaving 7 bases unmatched.

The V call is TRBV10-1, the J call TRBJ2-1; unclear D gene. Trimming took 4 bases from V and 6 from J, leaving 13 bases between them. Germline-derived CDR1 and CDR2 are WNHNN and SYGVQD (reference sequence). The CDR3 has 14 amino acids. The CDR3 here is CASSADVSVNEQFF. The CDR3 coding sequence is TGCGCCAGCAGTGCCGACGTGAGCGTCAATGAGCAGTTCTTC.

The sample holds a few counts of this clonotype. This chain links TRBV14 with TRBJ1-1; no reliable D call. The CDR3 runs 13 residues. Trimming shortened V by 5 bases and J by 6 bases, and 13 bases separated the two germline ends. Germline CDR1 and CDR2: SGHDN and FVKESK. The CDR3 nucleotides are TGTGCCAGCAGCATGACACGGGTGGCTGAAGCTTTCTTT. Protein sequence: CASSMTRVAEAFF.

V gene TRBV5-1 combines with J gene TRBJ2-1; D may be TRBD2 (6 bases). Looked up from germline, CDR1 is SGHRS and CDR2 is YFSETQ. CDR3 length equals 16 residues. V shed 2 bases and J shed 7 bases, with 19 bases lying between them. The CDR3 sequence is CASSLHGTSEVNEQFF. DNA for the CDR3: TGCGCCAGCAGCTTACACGGGACTTCAGAGGTGAATGAGCAGTTCTTC.

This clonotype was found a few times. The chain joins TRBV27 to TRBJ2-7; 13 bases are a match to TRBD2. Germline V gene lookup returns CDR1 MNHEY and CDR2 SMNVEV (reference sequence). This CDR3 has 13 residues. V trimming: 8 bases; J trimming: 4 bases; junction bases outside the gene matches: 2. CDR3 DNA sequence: TGTGCCAGCGGGACTAGCGGGGATTACGAGCAGTACGTC. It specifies CASGTSGDYEQYV.